These 20 T cell receptor beta chains were sequenced from one sample in a study of response to subunit inactivated influenza vaccine. TCRdb analysed the RT-PCR reads with MiXCR anew, one entry per CDR3 protein. The sample includes some 550,000 distinct CDR3 sequences, 20% to 25% of them seen just once. These same records also appear under a second study, on T cells expressing NK-cell markers. As that report states: Production of TCR beta cDNA relied on 5'RACE template switching with UMIs.

The sequenced sample was CD4+ T cells sorted from PBMCs, obtained roughly 13 days after vaccination. The receptors here all came from a man in his fifties who received an inactivated influenza vaccine.

Only a few counts were recorded for this clonotype. This sequence joins TRBV29-1 and TRBJ2-7; D is uncertain. The CDR3 is made up of 12 amino acids. CDR1 and CDR2 from the germline V gene are SQVTM and ANQGSEA. The V end lost 0 bases, the J end lost 4 bases, and 7 bases lay between the germline ends. The CDR3 is CSVEDRWYEQYF. CDR3 bases: TGCAGCGTTGAAGATAGGTGGTACGAGCAGTACTTC.

As to this clonotype: This is likely a read error, given that the CDR3 carries no conserved phenylalanine or tryptophan at its end. The genes are TRBV11-2 and TRBJ2-1, with 10 bases matching TRBD2. The V gene's germline CDR1 is SGHAT and CDR2 FQNNGV. The CDR3 is 15 amino acids. Unmatched junction bases numbered 3, after V lost 3 bases and J lost 4 bases. CDR3 amino acids: CASSLGSGGYNEQFL. In nucleotides, the CDR3 is TGTGCCAGCAGCTTGGGTAGCGGGGGGTACAATGAGCAGTTCCTC.

This clonotype was seen at least ten times. This rearrangement joins TRBV12-3 or TRBV12-4 to TRBJ2-7; 12 nucleotides align to TRBD2. The CDR3 sequence is 15 residues long. Unmatched junction bases numbered 8, after V lost 6 bases and J lost 5 bases. CDR3 bases: TGTGCCAGCAGCAAGACTAGCGGGAGATTCGACGAGCAGTACTTC. Protein: CASSKTSGRFDEQYF.

In DNA, the CDR3 is TGTGCCACCAGCAGAGCGAATTTCTATGGCTACACCTTC. Its translation is CATSRANFYGYTF. This chain uses TRBV15 with TRBJ1-2; D unclear. With 1 base removed from V and 4 bases from J, the gap between germline ends came to 7 bases. In germline, CDR1 is LNHNV, CDR2 YYDKDF (reference sequence). The CDR3 length is 13 residues.

This clonotype was detected a few times. The rearrangement joins TRBV12-3 or TRBV12-4 to TRBJ1-1; TRBD1 might be the D (6 bases). This CDR3 region has 12 residues. V was clipped by 1 base and J by 10 bases, with 10 bases between them. The CDR3 nucleotides are TGTGCCAGCAGTTTAGGGACAGTTCGAGCTTTCTTT. This translates into CASSLGTVRAFF.

There are many counts of this clonotype. Here the CDR3 reads CSAPLAGRSYNEQFF. CDR3 nucleotide sequence: TGCAGTGCCCCCCTAGCGGGACGAAGCTACAATGAGCAGTTCTTC. V usage is TRBV20-1 and J usage is TRBJ2-1; the match to TRBD2 covers 9 bases. The CDR3 is 15 residues long. J gave up 3 bases and V 6 bases, and 9 bases lay outside the gene matches. The germline CDR1 and CDR2 sequences are DFQATT and SNEGSKA (reference sequence).

With respect to this clonotype: This likely reflects a read error, since a far larger clone is one base away. This chain connects TRBV6-2 or TRBV6-3 to TRBJ1-5; 9 bases map to TRBD1. The CDR3 length is 14 residues. The trim removed 8 bases at V and 2 bases at J, leaving 4 bases unmatched. Looked up from germline, CDR1 is MNHEY and CDR2 is SVGEGT. CDR3 coding DNA: TGTGCCAGCGGCCGGACAGGGGGCAATCAGCCCCAGCATTTT. Translated, it gives CASGRTGGNQPQHF.

The rearrangement uses TRBV7-8 and TRBJ2-2, with 7 bases identical to TRBD1. J was trimmed by 5 bases and V by 5 bases; bases with no gene match: 2. The CDR3 sequence is 13 residues long. CDR1 SGHVS and CDR2 FQNEAQ come from the germline V gene. CDR3 in DNA: TGTGCCAGCAGCGCGACAGGGACCGGGGAGCTGTTTTTT. Amino acid sequence: CASSATGTGELFF.

This clonotype was picked up many times. J is TRBJ1-2 and V is TRBV20-1, with a tentative D call TRBD1 (6 bases). The CDR3 covers 12 residues. Between the trimmed V and J ends, which lost 2 bases and 6 bases, there was a span of 10 bases. CDR1 and CDR2 (germline): DFQATT, SNEGSKA (reference sequence). The CDR3 spells CSARPQGDGYTF. The CDR3 coding sequence is TGCAGTGCTAGACCACAGGGTGATGGCTACACCTTC.

This clonotype was seen a handful of times. The gene calls are TRBV20-1 and TRBJ1-3; D ambiguous. V gave up 1 base and J gave up 2 bases, with 6 bases separating them. Germline assignment: CDR1 DFQATT and CDR2 SNEGSKA (reference sequence). There are 13 residues in the CDR3. The CDR3 region has the DNA TGCAGTGCTAGAGGGCAGCCTGGAAACACCATATATTTT. It is translated as CSARGQPGNTIYF.

This clonotype occurred many times. The chain employs TRBV25-1 and TRBJ2-7, with D unclear. Germline V gives CDR1 MGHDK, CDR2 SYGVNS. Trimming cost V 11 bases and J 0 bases, with 14 bases left between them. CDR3 length equals 13 residues. The CDR3 loop is CAARAAASYEQYF. The CDR3 DNA is TGTGCCGCCCGGGCGGCAGCCTCCTACGAGCAGTACTTC.

This sequence joins TRBV19 and TRBJ1-5, with 11 positions matching TRBD1. J lost 5 bases, V lost 6 bases, and 6 bases had no gene match. The germline gives CDR1 LNHDA, CDR2 SQIVND (reference sequence). This CDR3 comprises 15 residues. For the CDR3, the DNA is TGTGCCAGTAGGACGGACAGGGGGCTTTATCAGCCCCAGCATTTT. Translated, it gives CASRTDRGLYQPQHF. The full variable domain, in which reference TRBV19 and TRBJ1-5 provide the parts outside the CDR3, is DGGITQSPKYLFRKEGQNVTLSCEQNLNHDAMYWYRQDPGQGLRLIYYSQIVNDFQKGDIAEGYSVSREKKESFPLTVTSAQKNPTAFYLCASRTDRGLYQPQHFGDGTRLSIL.

This clonotype was counted only a few times. The chain joins TRBV21-1 to TRBJ1-2. TRBV21-1 is deemed a pseudogene. The CDR3 loop spans 15 amino acids. The CDR3 DNA sequence: TGTGCCAGCAGCAAAATACGGGGTTGGATCCATGGCTACACCTTC. The encoded protein is CASSKIRGWIHGYTF.

The chain employs TRBV10-3 and TRBJ2-1; 10 bases align to TRBD2. This CDR3 spans 15 amino acids. The germline V gene has CDR1 ENHRY and CDR2 SYGVKD. V lost 10 bases to trimming and J lost 3 bases; unmatched junction nucleotides: 9. The CDR3 DNA reads as TGTGCCAGCACGGTAGCTAGCGGGGGCTACAATGAGCAGTTCTTC. This sequence encodes CASTVASGGYNEQFF.

The genes are TRBV7-2 and TRBJ2-7; D may be TRBD2 (5 bases). The CDR3 contains 14 residues. The germline gives CDR1 SGHTA, CDR2 FQGNSA. V lost 7 bases and J 6 bases, leaving 19 bases between the germline ends. This CDR3 reads CASTGLASGGEQYF. For the CDR3, the DNA is TGTGCCAGCACTGGGCTAGCTTCGGGTGGCGAGCAGTACTTC.

The V gene is TRBV12-3 or TRBV12-4, the J gene TRBJ1-1; 7 nucleotides match TRBD1. This CDR3 comprises 14 residues. The V segment lost 8 bases and the J segment 1 base; nucleotides outside the gene matches: 7. In DNA form, the CDR3 reads TGTGCCAGCGGGCTTCAGGGGGGGAACACTGAAGCTTTCTTT. Translation gives CASGLQGGNTEAFF.

The chain employs TRBV20-1 and TRBJ2-1; tentatively, D is TRBD2 (7 bases). Germline V gene lookup returns CDR1 DFQATT and CDR2 SNEGSKA (reference sequence). The CDR3 is 14 residues long. Trimming removed 2 bases from V and 3 bases from J, with 11 bases in between. The CDR3 protein is CSARTGGGYNEQFF. CDR3 nucleotides: TGCAGTGCTAGAACGGGGGGCGGCTACAATGAGCAGTTCTTC.

This rearrangement joins TRBV28 to TRBJ2-7; 8 nucleotides align to TRBD2. The CDR3 contains 14 residues. V lost 7 bases to trimming and J lost 4 bases; unmatched junction nucleotides: 9. In germline, CDR1 is MDHEN, CDR2 SYDVKM. CDR3 sequence: CASTPPGLDYEQYF. DNA for the CDR3: TGTGCCAGCACCCCACCGGGACTAGATTACGAGCAGTACTTC.

The rearrangement joins TRBV6-1 to TRBJ2-6; D may be TRBD1 or TRBD2 (5 bases each). There are 15 residues in the CDR3. Trimming shortened V by 8 bases and J by 0 bases, and 11 bases separated the two germline ends. Germline CDR1 reads MNHNS; CDR2 reads SASEGT. CDR3 sequence: CASRDRLSGANVLTF. In nucleotides, the CDR3 is TGTGCCAGCCGGGACCGCCTCTCTGGGGCCAACGTCCTGACTTTC.

A few counts support this clonotype. The rearrangement joins TRBV29-1 to TRBJ2-7, with no clear D. The CDR3 is made up of 13 amino acids. Germline-derived CDR1 and CDR2 are SQVTM and ANQGSEA. V was cut by 5 bases and J by 2 bases, with 13 bases left in between. DNA for the CDR3: TGCAGCGTTAGACGGCACTTGACCTACGAGCAGTACTTC. Its translation is CSVRRHLTYEQYF.